The rows below give T cell receptor beta chains drawn from one sample of a study of T cell repertoires in cytomegalovirus infection. TCRdb re-called the reads through MiXCR, storing one row per CDR3 protein. The data show over 250,000 distinct CDR3 sequences, roughly 21% seen once. Their specific antigens are unknown. The specimen was cultured PBMCs, collected from culture after CMV antigen stimulation. Source of these receptors: a human donor in good health (CMV status not recorded). Some clones in this sample may be carry-over from other donors' samples. Both conserved end residues are part of each CDR3. The order of the fields is J gene, V gene, D gene, clone size, CDR3 protein, CDR3 DNA. D genes are given only for firm matches. Clone size, where shown, is once, few, many, or a class for clones that have expanded.

J: TRBJ2-3; V: TRBV29-1; D: .; size: .; CDR3: CSVMDRSTDTQYF; DNA: TGCAGCGTGATGGACAGAAGCACAGATACGCAGTATTTT
J: TRBJ2-5; V: TRBV6-2/TRBV6-3; D: .; size: few; CDR3: CASSYPAAGTQYF; DNA: TGTGCCAGCAGTTACCCGGCGGCGGGGACCCAGTACTTC
J: TRBJ2-5; V: TRBV6-1; D: TRBD2; size: many; CDR3: CASSEGGALLQETQYF; DNA: TGTGCCAGCAGTGAGGGAGGGGCATTACTCCAAGAGACCCAGTACTTC
J: TRBJ2-5; V: TRBV3-1; D: .; size: .; CDR3: CASSQDWLETQYF; DNA: TGTGCCAGCAGCCAAGATTGGTTAGAGACCCAGTACTTC
J: TRBJ1-2; V: TRBV7-2; D: TRBD1; size: few; CDR3: CASSIDRATYGYTF; DNA: TGTGCCAGCAGCATAGACAGGGCGACCTATGGCTACACCTTC
J: TRBJ2-7; V: TRBV7-9; D: TRBD2; size: .; CDR3: CASGDSGMGYEQYF; DNA: TGTGCCAGCGGCGATAGCGGGATGGGCTACGAGCAGTACTTC
J: TRBJ2-6; V: TRBV11-2; D: .; size: many; CDR3: CASSFRRSSGANVLTF; DNA: TGTGCCAGCAGCTTTCGACGGAGCTCTGGGGCCAACGTCCTGACTTTC
J: TRBJ2-6; V: TRBV6-1; D: .; size: .; CDR3: CASSFTSSGANVLTF; DNA: TGTGCCAGCAGTTTTACCAGCTCTGGGGCCAACGTCCTGACTTTC
J: TRBJ1-5; V: TRBV7-9; D: .; size: .; CDR3: CASSLAGLNQPQHF; DNA: TGTGCCAGCAGCTTAGCCGGCCTTAATCAGCCCCAGCATTTT
J: TRBJ2-6; V: TRBV7-2; D: TRBD2; size: many; CDR3: CASSSGLAGFRGANVLTF; DNA: TGTGCCAGCAGCTCCGGACTAGCGGGCTTCCGTGGGGCCAACGTCCTGACTTTC
J: TRBJ2-1; V: TRBV6-6; D: TRBD2; size: once; CDR3: CASTRTGLAGYNEQFF; DNA: TGTGCCAGCACCCGTACCGGACTAGCGGGGTACAATGAGCAGTTCTTC
J: TRBJ1-6; V: TRBV5-1; D: .; size: once; CDR3: CASSLEGDLDSPLHF; DNA: TGCGCCAGCAGCTTGGAAGGGGATCTAGATTCACCCCTCCACTTT
J: TRBJ2-3; V: TRBV28; D: .; size: many; CDR3: CASSLQASRLTDTQYF; DNA: TGTGCCAGCAGTTTACAAGCCTCAAGACTCACAGATACGCAGTATTTT
J: TRBJ2-2; V: TRBV6-2/TRBV6-3; D: TRBD2; size: few; CDR3: CASSPSGWNTGELFF; DNA: TGTGCCAGCAGTCCTAGCGGTTGGAACACCGGGGAGCTGTTTTTT
J: TRBJ2-2; V: TRBV7-2; D: .; size: many; CDR3: CASSNLPNTGELFF; DNA: TGTGCCAGCAGCAACCTACCCAACACCGGGGAGCTGTTTTTT
J: TRBJ1-5; V: TRBV7-9; D: .; size: many; CDR3: CASSSPGRNQPQHF; DNA: TGTGCCAGCAGCTCACCGGGACGCAATCAGCCCCAGCATTTT
J: TRBJ1-2; V: TRBV24-1; D: TRBD1; size: .; CDR3: CATSDRPGQDGYTF; DNA: TGTGCCACCAGTGACCGTCCCGGACAGGATGGCTACACCTTC
J: TRBJ1-1; V: TRBV18; D: .; size: .; CDR3: CASSPSSGNAFF; DNA: TGTGCCAGCTCGCCCAGCTCGGGAAATGCTTTCTTT
J: TRBJ1-5; V: TRBV6-2/TRBV6-3; D: .; size: many; CDR3: CASSYSGPQPQHF; DNA: TGTGCCAGCAGTTACTCGGGTCCTCAGCCCCAGCATTTT
J: TRBJ1-1; V: TRBV2; D: .; size: .; CDR3: CASRQNTEAFF; DNA: TGTGCCAGCAGACAGAACACTGAAGCTTTCTTT
J: TRBJ1-5; V: TRBV19; D: .; size: few; CDR3: CASRRRDFNQPQHF; DNA: TGTGCCTCGCGAAGGCGGGATTTCAATCAGCCCCAGCATTTT
J: TRBJ2-1; V: TRBV5-6; D: .; size: .; CDR3: CASSSGPFEQFF; DNA: TGTGCCAGCAGCTCCGGGCCATTTGAGCAGTTCTTC
J: TRBJ2-1; V: TRBV29-1; D: TRBD2; size: .; CDR3: CSVDRTGGGEQFF; DNA: TGCAGCGTGGACAGAACGGGAGGGGGTGAGCAGTTCTTC
J: TRBJ1-2; V: TRBV6-2/TRBV6-3; D: .; size: few; CDR3: CASSYSPGTTYTF; DNA: TGTGCCAGCAGTTACTCCCCAGGGACGACCTACACCTTC
J: TRBJ1-2; V: TRBV28; D: TRBD1; size: .; CDR3: CASRAEDRESSGYTF; DNA: TGTGCCAGCAGGGCTGAGGACAGGGAGTCTTCTGGCTACACCTTC
J: TRBJ2-1; V: TRBV7-9; D: TRBD1; size: many; CDR3: CASSLVPGQGLNEQFF; DNA: TGTGCCAGCAGCTTAGTCCCGGGACAGGGCCTAAATGAGCAGTTCTTC
J: TRBJ1-6; V: TRBV4-1; D: TRBD1; size: .; CDR3: CASSQGTGRNSPLHF; DNA: TGCGCCAGCAGCCAGGGGACAGGGAGGAATTCACCCCTCCACTTT
J: TRBJ1-1; V: TRBV7-2; D: TRBD1; size: many; CDR3: CASSLRRGTVGLSTEAFF; DNA: TGTGCCAGCAGCTTAAGGAGGGGGACAGTGGGATTGAGCACTGAAGCTTTCTTT
J: TRBJ1-1; V: TRBV5-4; D: .; size: few; CDR3: CASSLGRPEMNTEAFF; DNA: TGTGCCAGCAGCTTGGGTCGTCCAGAGATGAACACTGAAGCTTTCTTT
J: TRBJ2-1; V: TRBV5-4; D: TRBD2; size: many; CDR3: CASSAGLADKFF; DNA: TGTGCCAGCAGCGCGGGACTAGCGGATAAGTTCTTC
J: TRBJ2-5; V: TRBV7-2; D: .; size: many; CDR3: CASSTPRGQETQYF; DNA: TGTGCCAGCAGCACCCCCAGGGGCCAAGAGACCCAGTACTTC
J: TRBJ2-1; V: TRBV6-5; D: TRBD1; size: .; CDR3: CASSSDRGNEQFF; DNA: TGTGCCAGCAGTTCTGACAGGGGGAATGAGCAGTTCTTC
J: TRBJ1-2; V: TRBV7-3; D: .; size: many; CDR3: CASSFLPPGGLSGYTF; DNA: TGTGCCAGCAGCTTTCTCCCCCCGGGGGGCCTTTCTGGCTACACCTTC
J: TRBJ2-5; V: TRBV7-2; D: TRBD2; size: many; CDR3: CASSFLTLAGEETQYF; DNA: TGTGCCAGCAGCTTCCTCACCCTAGCGGGAGAAGAGACCCAGTACTTC
J: TRBJ2-3; V: TRBV20-1; D: .; size: .; CDR3: CSARDLRLAGTDTQYF; DNA: TGCAGTGCTAGAGATCTTCGATTGGCGGGCACAGATACGCAGTATTTT
J: TRBJ2-7; V: TRBV25-1; D: .; size: few; CDR3: CASSSGLGREQYF; DNA: TGTGCCAGCTCCTCCGGCCTCGGCCGCGAGCAGTACTTC